This T cell receptor beta chain was identified during a study of cytomegalovirus exposure and HLA in healthy donors. General study results and limits: Among TCR beta chains, those listed as cytomegalovirus-associated numbered about 160. As confirmed in vitro, a few CMV-associated chains were specific for CMV antigens.

The PCR contained 60 Vbeta and 13 Jbeta primers. The method was immunoSEQ multiplex PCR; TCRdb's version includes in-frame clones alone and lacks a portion of them. The profile covers over 110,000 clones, with about three quarters appearing a single time and around 1.3% taken by the ten largest. Germline CDR1 and CDR2: LNHDA and SQIVND (reference sequence). V was trimmed by 3 bases and J by 10 bases, leaving 10 bases between them. CDR3 length equals 12 residues. Regarding this clone: The antigen remains undetermined.

This TCR derives from a male donor in good health and CMV-seropositive. Sequenced input: PBMCs. The V gene is TRBV19, the J gene TRBJ2-1, with a possible D match to TRBD2 (7 bases). This CDR3 is CASSMGGGEQFF. CDR3 DNA sequence: TGTGCCAGTAGTATGGGGGGGGGCGAGCAGTTCTTC.